This is a list of T cell receptor beta chains from one sample in a study of beta chain features in type 1 diabetes. Method: immunoSEQ multiplex PCR; TCRdb's copy keeps in-frame clones and lacks some. This sample yields about 650,000 clones, of which about an eighth are seen a single time; around 0.12% belongs to the top ten. Sequencing input: naive CD4+ T cells from blood. These receptors came from a man younger than 45 with type 1 diabetes. Both conserved end residues are part of each CDR3. The D gene is left open where the match is weak. The size entry is marked missing in some rows and otherwise reads once, few, many or a size class.

V gene,J gene,D gene,clone size,CDR3 protein,CDR3 DNA
TRBV9,TRBJ2-7,NA,few,CASSVGQANEQYF,TGTGCCAGCAGCGTAGGTCAAGCTAACGAGCAGTACTTC
TRBV7-2,TRBJ1-2,NA,NA,CASSLENGRAYGYTF,TGTGCCAGCAGCTTAGAAAACGGCAGGGCTTATGGCTACACCTTC
TRBV7-2,TRBJ2-1,NA,NA,CASSLSNNEQFF,TGTGCCAGCAGCCTATCTAACAATGAGCAGTTCTTC
TRBV30,TRBJ1-6,NA,few,CAWSMPGSYNSPLHF,TGTGCCTGGAGTATGCCAGGATCCTATAATTCACCCCTCCACTTT
TRBV4-2,TRBJ1-2,TRBD1,NA,CASSQERQGRRRIGGYTF,TGTGCCAGCAGCCAAGAACGACAGGGACGGCGACGGATAGGGGGCTACACCTTC
TRBV7-7,TRBJ2-5,TRBD1,NA,CASSLGQGVTQYF,TGTGCTAGCAGCTTGGGACAGGGGGTGACTCAGTACTTC
TRBV6-1,TRBJ2-1,TRBD1,few,CASRGTGNEQFF,TGTGCCAGCAGAGGGACAGGGAACGAGCAGTTCTTC
TRBV10-1,TRBJ2-7,NA,once,CASRKGEQYF,TGCGCCAGCAGGAAAGGCGAGCAGTACTTC
TRBV15,TRBJ2-1,NA,NA,CATSTEAIPRADNEQFF,TGTGCCACCAGCACCGAGGCCATTCCTAGGGCGGACAATGAGCAGTTCTTC
TRBV18,TRBJ1-5,TRBD1,NA,CASGDSPSNQPQHF,TGTGCCAGCGGGGACAGTCCGAGCAATCAGCCCCAGCATTTT
TRBV6-1,TRBJ1-1,NA,NA,CASSEETRFAAFF,TGTGCCAGCAGTGAAGAGACCAGATTTGCGGCTTTCTTT
TRBV5-1,TRBJ2-3,TRBD1,few,CASSAGTDLDTQYF,TGCGCCAGCAGCGCCGGGACAGACCTAGATACGCAGTATTTT
TRBV7-7,TRBJ2-1,NA,few,CASSQGPPARGEQFF,TGTGCTAGCAGCCAGGGCCCCCCTGCGAGGGGTGAGCAGTTCTTC
TRBV10-3,TRBJ2-7,NA,NA,CAISHWVSTSSYEQYF,TGTGCCATCAGTCATTGGGTTTCAACAAGCTCCTACGAGCAGTACTTC
TRBV10-3,TRBJ1-6,NA,few,CAISESRSSVLSSPLHF,TGTGCCATCAGTGAGTCGAGGAGCAGCGTCCTCAGCTCACCCCTCCACTTT
TRBV5-4,TRBJ2-5,NA,NA,CASSQDPGLMETQYF,TGTGCCAGCAGCCAAGATCCAGGCCTGATGGAGACCCAGTACTTC
TRBV10-3,TRBJ1-6,NA,few,CAISAPGAPLHF,TGTGCCATCAGTGCCCCCGGGGCACCCCTCCACTTT
TRBV7-9,TRBJ2-1,TRBD2,NA,CASSFSGGAGEQFF,TGTGCCAGCAGCTTCAGCGGGGGGGCCGGTGAGCAGTTCTTC
TRBV30,TRBJ1-6,TRBD1,NA,CAWGDRVGSPLHF,TGTGCCTGGGGGGACAGGGTGGGTTCACCCCTCCACTTT
TRBV11-1,TRBJ2-1,TRBD1,NA,CASSSSWTGGQEQFF,TGTGCCAGCAGCTCTTCCTGGACAGGGGGGCAGGAGCAGTTCTTC
TRBV29-1,TRBJ1-1,NA,few,CSVEDFPTEAFF,TGCAGCGTTGAAGATTTTCCTACTGAAGCTTTCTTT
TRBV5-1,TRBJ1-2,NA,NA,CASSEITGNGYTF,TGCGCCAGCAGCGAGATAACAGGGAACGGCTACACCTTC
TRBV19,TRBJ1-1,TRBD1,NA,CASSMYRGSTEAFF,TGTGCCAGTAGTATGTACAGGGGAAGCACTGAAGCTTTCTTT
TRBV9,TRBJ1-1,NA,few,CASSVVEGTAFF,TGTGCCAGCAGCGTAGTTGAGGGGACAGCTTTCTTT
TRBV4-3,TRBJ2-6,NA,few,CASSQDGLTGANVLTF,TGCGCCAGCAGCCAGGATGGGTTGACTGGGGCCAACGTCCTGACTTTC
TRBV4-2,TRBJ2-2,NA,few,CASSQDLAPNTGELFF,TGTGCCAGCAGCCAAGATCTGGCTCCGAACACCGGGGAGCTGTTTTTT
TRBV12-5,TRBJ2-1,TRBD2,few,CASGLVPLPRLAGGPYNEQFF,TGTGCTAGTGGTTTGGTACCCCTCCCCCGACTAGCGGGGGGCCCTTACAATGAGCAGTTCTTC
TRBV7-7,TRBJ2-1,NA,few,CASSLGRANEQFF,TGTGCTAGCAGCTTGGGAAGGGCGAATGAGCAGTTCTTC
TRBV7-2,TRBJ2-3,NA,NA,CASSLYWGSGATDTQYF,TGTGCCAGCAGCTTATATTGGGGATCGGGGGCAACAGATACGCAGTATTTT
TRBV7-9,TRBJ1-5,NA,NA,CASSLMGGSNQPQHF,TGTGCCAGCAGCTTAATGGGGGGCAGCAATCAGCCCCAGCATTTT
TRBV18,TRBJ2-1,NA,NA,CASSPGQFNEQFF,TGTGCCAGCTCACCAGGGCAATTCAATGAGCAGTTCTTC
TRBV10-3,TRBJ1-2,NA,NA,CAISEFRENGYTF,TGTGCCATCAGTGAGTTCAGGGAGAATGGCTACACCTTC
TRBV28,TRBJ2-1,TRBD1,few,CASSIQTGVGNEQFF,TGTGCCAGCAGTATCCAGACAGGGGTGGGCAATGAGCAGTTCTTC
TRBV10-3,TRBJ1-2,TRBD1,many,CAISALSGQAYGYTF,TGTGCCATCAGTGCGCTGTCGGGACAGGCCTATGGCTACACCTTC
TRBV6-5,TRBJ2-2,NA,few,CASSYGPANTGELFF,TGTGCCAGCAGTTATGGGCCGGCGAACACCGGGGAGCTGTTTTTT
TRBV29-1,TRBJ2-4,TRBD1,NA,CSFGQGRDIQYF,TGCAGCTTTGGACAGGGGAGGGACATTCAGTACTTC
TRBV18,TRBJ2-2,NA,NA,CASSRQEYTGELFF,TGTGCCAGCTCACGACAGGAGTACACCGGGGAGCTGTTTTTT
TRBV13,TRBJ1-5,NA,NA,CASSNREEGNQPQHF,TGTGCCAGCAGCAACAGGGAGGAAGGGAATCAGCCCCAGCATTTT
TRBV4-3,TRBJ1-2,TRBD1,NA,CASSSWTGIKGYTF,TGCGCCAGCAGCTCCTGGACAGGGATAAAAGGCTACACCTTC
TRBV5-1,TRBJ2-7,NA,few,CASSLTGTTSSYEQYF,TGCGCCAGCAGCCTAACAGGGACCACCTCCTCCTACGAGCAGTACTTC
TRBV7-9,TRBJ2-7,TRBD1,NA,CASSRGQGAPDYEQYF,TGTGCCAGCAGCCGTGGGCAGGGGGCGCCGGACTACGAGCAGTACTTC
TRBV30,TRBJ1-5,NA,NA,CAWSVQGNQPQHF,TGTGCCTGGAGTGTGCAAGGGAATCAGCCCCAGCATTTT
TRBV9,TRBJ1-4,TRBD1,few,CASSGEGGFGEKLFF,TGTGCCAGCAGCGGCGAAGGGGGCTTTGGTGAAAAACTGTTTTTT
TRBV5-4,TRBJ2-7,NA,NA,CASSLAGSYYEQYF,TGTGCCAGCAGCTTGGCCGGGAGCTACTACGAGCAGTACTTC
TRBV6-5,TRBJ1-6,NA,few,CASSISGQSNSPLHF,TGTGCCAGCAGTATTTCCGGACAGTCGAATTCACCCCTCCACTTT
TRBV4-2,TRBJ1-5,NA,NA,CASSQQVQGKNQPQHF,TGTGCCAGCAGCCAACAAGTACAGGGTAAAAATCAGCCCCAGCATTTT
TRBV5-8,TRBJ1-3,NA,NA,CASSLANSGNTIYF,TGTGCCAGCAGCTTGGCGAACTCTGGAAACACCATATATTTT
TRBV5-1,TRBJ2-3,NA,NA,CASSLVGDADTQYF,TGCGCCAGCAGCTTGGTTGGGGATGCAGATACGCAGTATTTT
TRBV5-1,TRBJ2-3,TRBD2,few,CASSLQSGTSGATDTQYF,TGCGCCAGCAGCTTGCAATCGGGGACTAGCGGGGCCACAGATACGCAGTATTTT
TRBV7-8,TRBJ1-2,NA,many,CASSFSRGDGYTF,TGTGCCAGCAGCTTTAGTCGCGGGGATGGCTACACCTTC
TRBV7-2,TRBJ2-5,TRBD2,NA,CASSSGLAGVQETQYF,TGTGCCAGCAGCTCAGGACTAGCGGGGGTTCAAGAGACCCAGTACTTC
TRBV11-2,TRBJ2-5,NA,few,CASSSRETQYF,TGTGCCAGCAGCTCCCGGGAGACCCAGTACTTC
TRBV5-1,TRBJ2-5,TRBD2,few,CASSYLAGVSQETQYF,TGCGCCAGCAGCTACCTAGCGGGGGTTAGCCAAGAGACCCAGTACTTC
TRBV7-2,TRBJ1-4,TRBD1,NA,CASSGQGATNEKLFF,TGTGCCAGCAGCGGACAGGGAGCAACTAATGAAAAACTGTTTTTT
TRBV2,TRBJ2-7,NA,few,CASRGLFPYEQYF,TGTGCCAGCCGGGGGCTGTTTCCCTACGAGCAGTACTTC